This TCR beta chain was sequenced in a study of cytomegalovirus exposure and HLA in healthy donors. As concerns this clone: What it binds is unknown.

This PCR relied on a set of 60 Vbeta primers and 13 Jbeta primers. Libraries were prepared by immunoSEQ multiplex PCR; TCRdb keeps only in-frame clonotypes and omits some of them. The data contain around 180,000 clones, roughly 80% of them singletons. The V gene lost 5 bases and the J gene lost 6 bases, with 17 bases spanning the gap. Germline loops: CDR1 SGHVS, CDR2 FQNEAQ. The CDR3 runs to 16 residues. General study points: About 90% or about 30% of the time was how often most TCR beta V segments were productive, according to an earlier analysis.

The chain uses TRBV7-8 and TRBJ1-6; D might be TRBD1 (6 bases). This receptor was obtained from a man between 60 and 70 years old in good health and CMV-seronegative. Sequencing was carried out using PBMCs. The CDR3 sequence is CASSTNRDTVNSPLHF. The DNA of the CDR3 is TGTGCCAGCAGCACTAACCGGGACACGGTTAATTCACCCCTCCACTTT.